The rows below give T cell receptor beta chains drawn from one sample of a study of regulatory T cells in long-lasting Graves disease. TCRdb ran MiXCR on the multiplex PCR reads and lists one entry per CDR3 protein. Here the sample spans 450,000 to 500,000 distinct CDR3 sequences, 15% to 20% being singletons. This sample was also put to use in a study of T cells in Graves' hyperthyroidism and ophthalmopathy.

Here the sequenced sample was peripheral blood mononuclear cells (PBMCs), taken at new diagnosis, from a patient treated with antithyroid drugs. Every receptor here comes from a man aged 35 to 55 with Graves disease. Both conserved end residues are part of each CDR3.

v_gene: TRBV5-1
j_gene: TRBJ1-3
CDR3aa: CASSFGQGASYSGNTIYF

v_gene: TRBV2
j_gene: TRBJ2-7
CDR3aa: CASSGFEQYF

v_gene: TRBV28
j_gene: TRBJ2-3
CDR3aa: CASSLGGSHTDTQYF

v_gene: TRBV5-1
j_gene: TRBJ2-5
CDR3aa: CASSSGLIQETQYF

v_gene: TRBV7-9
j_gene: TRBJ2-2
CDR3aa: CASSLDFHTGELFF

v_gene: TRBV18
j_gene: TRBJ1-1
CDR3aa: CASSPMQGAAEAFF

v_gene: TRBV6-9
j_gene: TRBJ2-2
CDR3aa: CASSYDAGELFF

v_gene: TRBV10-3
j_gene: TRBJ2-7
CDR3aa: CAIKAYGSYEQYF

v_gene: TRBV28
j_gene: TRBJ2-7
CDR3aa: CASSWGRDYEQYF

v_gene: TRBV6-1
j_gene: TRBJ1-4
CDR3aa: CATYDYRGGEKLFF

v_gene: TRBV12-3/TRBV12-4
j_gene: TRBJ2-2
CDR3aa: CASSFRGAPGELFF

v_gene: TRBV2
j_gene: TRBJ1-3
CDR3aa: CASNEEAGTGNTIYF

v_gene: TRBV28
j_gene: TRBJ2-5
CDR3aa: CASSLVAGLETQYF

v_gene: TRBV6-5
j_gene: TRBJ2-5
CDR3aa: CASSYGSRLQETQYF

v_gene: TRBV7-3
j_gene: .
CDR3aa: CASSLGGGGSETQYF

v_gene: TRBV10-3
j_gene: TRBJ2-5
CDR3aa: CASSQGRQSQETQYF

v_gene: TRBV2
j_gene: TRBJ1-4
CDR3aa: CASSRSANEKLFF

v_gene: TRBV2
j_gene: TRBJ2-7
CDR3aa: CASSSTPRVETGYERYF

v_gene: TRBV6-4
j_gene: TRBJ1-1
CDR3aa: CASSYDGPRAFF

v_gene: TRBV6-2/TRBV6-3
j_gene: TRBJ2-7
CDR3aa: CASSYSEGDSPYEQYF

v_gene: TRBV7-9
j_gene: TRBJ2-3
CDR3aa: CASSLSWGTTSTDTQYF

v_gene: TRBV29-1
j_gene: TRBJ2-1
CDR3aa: CSGLRGGRVYDEQFF

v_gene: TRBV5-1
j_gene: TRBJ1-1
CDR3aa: CASSPGELNTEAFF

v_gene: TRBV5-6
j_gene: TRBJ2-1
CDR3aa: CASSTTWEGYNEQFF

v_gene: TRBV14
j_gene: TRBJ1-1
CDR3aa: CASSQRIGQGKTEAFF

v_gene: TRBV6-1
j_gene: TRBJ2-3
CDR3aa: CASSNRGGTDTQYF

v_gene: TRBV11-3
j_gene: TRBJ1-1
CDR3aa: CANSTDGGYTEAFF

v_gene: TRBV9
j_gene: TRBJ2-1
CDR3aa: CASSVAPSGTGGYNEQFF

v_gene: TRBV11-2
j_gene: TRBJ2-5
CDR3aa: CASSSQVQETQYF

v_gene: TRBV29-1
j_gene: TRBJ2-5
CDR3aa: CSVDSGSRETQYF

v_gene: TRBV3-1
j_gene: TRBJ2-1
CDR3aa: CASSRAGGSYNEQFF

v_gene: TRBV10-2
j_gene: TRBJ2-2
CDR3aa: CASSGTGLTGELFF

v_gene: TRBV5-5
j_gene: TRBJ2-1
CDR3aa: CASSSLAGAGEQFF

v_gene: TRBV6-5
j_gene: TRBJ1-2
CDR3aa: CASSSLPNYGYTF

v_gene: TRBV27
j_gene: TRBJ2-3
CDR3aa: CASSSSRGTSTDTQYF

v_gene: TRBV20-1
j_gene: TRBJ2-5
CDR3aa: CSARDSGGEETQYF

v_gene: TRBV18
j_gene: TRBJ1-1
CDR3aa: CASSRLQGNTEAFF

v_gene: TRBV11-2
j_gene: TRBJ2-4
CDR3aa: CASSRQGAILENIQYF

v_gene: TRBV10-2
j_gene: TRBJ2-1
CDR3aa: CASSELGSSSEQFF

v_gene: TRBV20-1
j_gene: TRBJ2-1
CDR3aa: CSARQPDVREQFF

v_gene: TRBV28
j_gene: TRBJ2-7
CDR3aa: CASRFRQGPYEQYF

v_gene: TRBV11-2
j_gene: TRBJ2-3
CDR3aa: CASSPQGLAADTQYF

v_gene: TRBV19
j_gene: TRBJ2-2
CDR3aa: CATSGTGLPGELFF

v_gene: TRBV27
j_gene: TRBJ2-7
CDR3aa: CASSLFGTSGSITYEQYF

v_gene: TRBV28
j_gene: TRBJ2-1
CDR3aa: CASSLFGSEQFF

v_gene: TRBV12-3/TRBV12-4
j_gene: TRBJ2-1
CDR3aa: CASRTGTSGRAYYNEQFF

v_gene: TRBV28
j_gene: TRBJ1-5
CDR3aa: CASSLHPGTTPQPQHF

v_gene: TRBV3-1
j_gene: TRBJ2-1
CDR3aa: CASSLHSRLGQFF

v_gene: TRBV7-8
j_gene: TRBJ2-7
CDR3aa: CASSFGERGSSYEQYF

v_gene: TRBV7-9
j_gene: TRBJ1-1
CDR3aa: CASSRQNKGRGYTEAFF

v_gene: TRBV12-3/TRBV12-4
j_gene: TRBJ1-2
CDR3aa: CASSLRTAQRGYTF

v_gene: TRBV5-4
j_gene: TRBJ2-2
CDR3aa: CASSYRRTSSTGELFF

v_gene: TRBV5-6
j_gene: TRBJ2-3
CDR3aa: CASRKRVTDTQYF

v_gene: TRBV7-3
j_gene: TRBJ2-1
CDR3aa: CASSLPGLAGGNNNEQFF